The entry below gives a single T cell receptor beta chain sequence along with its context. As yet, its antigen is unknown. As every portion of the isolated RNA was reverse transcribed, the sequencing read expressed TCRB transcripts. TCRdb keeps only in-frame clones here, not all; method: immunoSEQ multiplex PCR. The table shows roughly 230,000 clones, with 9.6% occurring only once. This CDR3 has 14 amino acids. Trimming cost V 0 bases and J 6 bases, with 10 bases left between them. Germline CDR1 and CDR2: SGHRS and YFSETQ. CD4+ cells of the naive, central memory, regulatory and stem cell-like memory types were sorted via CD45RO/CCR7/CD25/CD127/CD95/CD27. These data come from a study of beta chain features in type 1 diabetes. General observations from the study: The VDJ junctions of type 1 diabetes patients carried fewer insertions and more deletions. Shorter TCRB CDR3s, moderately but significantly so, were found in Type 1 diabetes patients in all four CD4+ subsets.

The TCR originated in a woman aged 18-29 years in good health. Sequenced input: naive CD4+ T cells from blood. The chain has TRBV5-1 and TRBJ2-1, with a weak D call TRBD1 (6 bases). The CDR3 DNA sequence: TGCGCCAGCAGCTTGGCACAGGGAGCCAATGAGCAGTTCTTC. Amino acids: CASSLAQGANEQFF.